Listed below are T cell receptor beta chains from one sample, sequenced in a study of cytomegalovirus exposure and HLA in healthy donors. Produced via immunoSEQ multiplex PCR; TCRdb's table is partial and in-frame only. The sample shows roughly 80,000 clones, 81% of them seen only once. The sample consisted of PBMCs. The receptors here all came from a woman aged 25 to 39 in good health and CMV-seronegative. The CDR3 runs from the conserved cysteine through the conserved F or W. D genes are given only for firm matches. Clone size is given for some rows only: seen once, a few or many times, or a class if the clone is expanded.

>NA|TRBV11-3|TRBJ2-5|NA
CASSGSPLETQYF
TGTGCCAGCAGTGGGAGTCCCTTGGAGACCCAGTACTTC
>NA|TRBV29-1|TRBJ2-7|TRBD1
CSVWTGATYEQYF
TGCAGCGTCTGGACAGGGGCGACCTACGAGCAGTACTTC
>NA|TRBV18|TRBJ1-1|TRBD1
CASSPGTASLSTEAFF
TGTGCCAGCTCACCCGGGACAGCAAGCCTGAGCACTGAAGCTTTCTTT
>NA|TRBV5-1|TRBJ1-1|NA
CASSATGSTEAFF
TGCGCCAGCAGCGCTACAGGCTCCACTGAAGCTTTCTTT
>NA|TRBV6-5|TRBJ1-1|NA
CAISPRQPNTEAFF
TGTGCCATCAGCCCCCGACAGCCAAACACTGAAGCTTTCTTT
>NA|TRBV7-3|TRBJ2-7|TRBD2
CASSPQGGGISEQYF
TGTGCCAGCAGCCCCCAAGGCGGGGGGATTAGCGAGCAGTACTTC
>NA|TRBV6-5|TRBJ2-1|NA
CASTGGRQGNEQFF
TGTGCCAGCACAGGAGGGAGGCAGGGAAATGAGCAGTTCTTC
>NA|TRBV7-6|TRBJ1-6|TRBD1
CASSLYPTGNSPLHF
TGTGCCAGCAGCTTATACCCGACAGGGAATTCACCCCTCCACTTT
>NA|TRBV11-2|TRBJ2-5|NA
CASSLPGEETQYF
TGTGCCAGCAGCTTACCGGGGGAAGAGACCCAGTACTTC
>few|TRBV25-1|TRBJ2-7|TRBD2
CASSEESSGSRYEQYF
TGTGCCAGCAGTGAAGAGAGTAGCGGGAGCCGCTACGAGCAGTACTTC
>NA|TRBV16|TRBJ1-4|NA
CASSQSYGTNEKLFF
TGTGCCAGCAGCCAATCCTATGGAACTAATGAAAAACTGTTTTTT
>NA|TRBV15|TRBJ2-7|NA
CATSKSGFHEQYF
TGTGCCACCAGCAAGTCGGGGTTCCACGAGCAGTACTTC
>NA|TRBV19|TRBJ2-7|NA
CASSPTGLTSYEQYF
TGTGCCAGTAGCCCCACGGGACTCACCTCCTACGAGCAGTACTTC
>NA|TRBV6-4|TRBJ2-1|TRBD2
CASSAPGTSGRIYEQFF
TGTGCCAGCAGTGCTCCCGGGACTAGCGGGAGAATCTATGAGCAGTTCTTC
>NA|TRBV9|TRBJ2-1|TRBD1
CASSVGVGGSSYNEQFF
TGTGCCAGCAGCGTAGGAGTAGGGGGCAGCTCCTACAATGAGCAGTTCTTC
>NA|TRBV29-1|TRBJ1-5|NA
CSVVRYSNQPQHF
TGCAGCGTTGTCCGGTATAGCAATCAGCCCCAGCATTTT
>NA|TRBV7-3|TRBJ2-3|TRBD2
CASSLGVTSGRDTQYF
TGTGCCAGCAGCTTAGGTGTGACTAGCGGACGAGATACGCAGTATTTT
>NA|TRBV10-2|TRBJ2-1|TRBD2
CASKASGSNEQFF
TGCGCCAGCAAGGCTAGCGGGAGCAATGAGCAGTTCTTC
>NA|TRBV7-2|TRBJ1-2|NA
CASSLEDSFYGYTF
TGTGCCAGCAGCTTAGAGGACAGTTTCTATGGCTACACCTTC
>NA|TRBV14|TRBJ2-1|TRBD1
CASSRDRGSYNEQFF
TGTGCCAGCAGCCGGGACAGGGGATCCTACAATGAGCAGTTCTTC
>NA|TRBV15|TRBJ2-5|NA
CATSRDRGLQETQYF
TGTGCCACCAGCAGAGATAGGGGACTTCAAGAGACCCAGTACTTC
>NA|TRBV27|TRBJ2-5|NA
CASSSTRLQETQYF
TGTGCCAGCAGTTCCACGAGACTCCAAGAGACCCAGTACTTC
>NA|TRBV6-5|TRBJ2-3|NA
CASSNSLTGYTDTQYF
TGTGCCAGCAGTAACTCCCTTACAGGATACACAGATACGCAGTATTTT
>NA|TRBV7-7|TRBJ1-5|TRBD1
CASSLDRDQPQHF
TGTGCTAGCAGCCTCGACAGGGATCAGCCCCAGCATTTT
>once|TRBV5-6|TRBJ1-4|TRBD1
CASSDFGTGGSEKLFF
TGTGCCAGCAGCGATTTTGGGACAGGGGGAAGTGAAAAACTGTTTTTT
>NA|TRBV15|TRBJ2-7|NA
CATSRDRWGEQYF
TGTGCCACCAGCAGAGATCGCTGGGGCGAGCAGTACTTC
>once|TRBV5-1|TRBJ2-7|TRBD2
CASSLEWGLVNEQYF
TGCGCCAGCAGCTTGGAATGGGGACTAGTCAACGAGCAGTACTTC
>NA|TRBV29-1|TRBJ1-2|NA
CSVEGSRRGYGYTF
TGCAGCGTTGAAGGCAGCCGAAGGGGCTATGGCTACACCTTC
>NA|TRBV28|TRBJ1-5|TRBD1
CASREGQRGNQPQHF
TGTGCCAGCAGAGAGGGACAGCGGGGGAATCAGCCCCAGCATTTT
>NA|TRBV2|TRBJ2-3|TRBD2
CASSTGLAVSDTQYF
TGTGCCAGCAGTACGGGACTAGCGGTATCAGATACGCAGTATTTT
>NA|TRBV11-3|TRBJ2-3|TRBD1
CASSSGDRFQGGTDTQYF
TGTGCCAGCAGCTCGGGGGACAGGTTCCAGGGGGGCACAGATACGCAGTATTTT
>NA|TRBV11-3|TRBJ1-1|TRBD1
CASSSGTGDTEAFF
TGTGCCAGCAGCTCCGGGACAGGGGACACTGAAGCTTTCTTT
>NA|TRBV4-2|TRBJ1-5|NA
CASSQRTPRGSNQPQHF
TGTGCCAGCAGCCAACGAACTCCGAGAGGGAGCAATCAGCCCCAGCATTTT
>NA|TRBV27|TRBJ1-3|NA
CASSLKGPDDTIYF
TGTGCCAGCAGTTTAAAGGGGCCGGACGACACCATATATTTT
>NA|TRBV2|TRBJ1-2|NA
CASSDLGQGNYGYTF
TGTGCCAGCAGTGATCTTGGGCAGGGGAACTATGGCTACACCTTC
>NA|TRBV30|TRBJ1-4|NA
CAWRLRKNNEKLFF
TGTGCCTGGAGACTCCGTAAGAATAATGAAAAACTGTTTTTT
>NA|TRBV6-4|TRBJ1-6|NA
CASRPPGGRNSPLHF
TGTGCCAGCAGGCCACCGGGGGGCCGGAATTCACCCCTCCACTTT
>few|TRBV29-1|TRBJ2-1|TRBD2
CSVTNLAGAGEQFF
TGCAGCGTTACTAATCTAGCGGGAGCTGGGGAGCAGTTCTTC
>NA|TRBV5-1|TRBJ2-7|TRBD1
CASSRTGPFEQYF
TGCGCCAGCAGCCGGACAGGACCCTTCGAGCAGTACTTC
>NA|TRBV30|TRBJ1-5|NA
CAWSTGSNQPQHF
TGTGCCTGGAGTACGGGTTCCAATCAGCCCCAGCATTTT
>NA|TRBV28|TRBJ1-5|NA
CASRPTGSGLNQPQHF
TGTGCCAGCAGACCTACAGGGTCGGGTCTCAATCAGCCCCAGCATTTT
>NA|TRBV28|TRBJ2-1|NA
CASSPSGTKSNNEQFF
TGTGCCAGCAGCCCGTCGGGAACGAAGTCGAACAATGAGCAGTTCTTC
>once|TRBV28|TRBJ2-1|TRBD2
CASSWGLADYNEQFF
TGTGCCAGCAGTTGGGGACTAGCGGATTACAATGAGCAGTTCTTC
>NA|TRBV28|TRBJ2-7|NA
CASSVNTRSYEQYF
TGTGCCAGCAGTGTTAACACACGCTCCTACGAGCAGTACTTC
>once|TRBV2|TRBJ1-1|NA
CASRPPRVGEDTEAFF
TGTGCCAGCAGGCCCCCGCGGGTGGGAGAGGACACTGAAGCTTTCTTT
>few|TRBV30|TRBJ1-6|TRBD1
CAWSVKVGTGVDSPLHF
TGTGCCTGGAGTGTGAAAGTCGGGACAGGGGTTGACTCACCCCTCCACTTT
>NA|TRBV28|TRBJ1-1|NA
CASKYTGSEGEDTEAFF
TGTGCCAGTAAGTACACCGGGAGTGAAGGGGAGGACACTGAAGCTTTCTTT
>NA|TRBV9|TRBJ2-3|NA
CASSEGGWISTDTQYF
TGTGCCAGCAGCGAGGGGGGGTGGATCAGCACAGATACGCAGTATTTT
>NA|TRBV5-1|TRBJ2-3|NA
CASSTQLGVTDTQYF
TGCGCCAGCAGCACCCAGTTGGGAGTCACAGATACGCAGTATTTT
>few|TRBV7-9|TRBJ2-7|NA
CASSLPGRSYEQYF
TGTGCCAGCAGCTTGCCAGGGCGCTCCTACGAGCAGTACTTC
>NA|TRBV28|TRBJ2-2|NA
CASVSGSRNTGELFF
TGTGCCAGCGTTAGCGGCAGCCGGAACACCGGGGAGCTGTTTTTT
>NA|TRBV18|TRBJ2-7|TRBD2
CASSPLRLSGTQSTYEQYF
TGTGCCAGCTCACCGCTGAGGCTTAGCGGGACCCAATCTACCTACGAGCAGTACTTC
>NA|TRBV7-3|TRBJ1-1|TRBD1
CASSTLGGPLNTEAFF
TGTGCCAGCAGCACTCTAGGGGGCCCCCTGAACACTGAAGCTTTCTTT
>NA|TRBV9|TRBJ2-2|NA
CASSVGVTNTGELFF
TGTGCCAGCAGCGTAGGAGTTACGAACACCGGGGAGCTGTTTTTT
>NA|TRBV15|TRBJ1-2|NA
CATSRDRGNYGYTF
TGTGCCACCAGCAGAGACAGGGGAAACTATGGCTACACCTTC